What follows are 8 T cell receptor beta chains derived from one specimen sequenced in a study of blood T cell repertoires in COVID-19. TCRdb keeps only in-frame clones here, not all; method: immunoSEQ multiplex PCR. The table includes hundreds of thousands of clones, 80% to 90% detected once. Sequencing input: PBMCs or T cells enriched from blood (not recorded which). Receptor source: a woman aged 18-30 years who had recovered from COVID-19.

This chain uses TRBV6-5 with TRBJ1-5; 10 nucleotides agree with TRBD1. The CDR3 spans 14 residues. Trimming at V came to 6 bases and at J to 5 bases, leaving 4 bases not matched to a gene. CDR1 and CDR2 from the germline V gene are MNHEY and SVGAGI. The CDR3 is CASRRQGAYQPQHF. The CDR3 DNA sequence: TGTGCCAGCAGAAGACAGGGGGCATATCAGCCCCAGCATTTT.

The chain employs TRBV28 and TRBJ1-5; D ambiguous. V lost 2 bases and J 2 bases, leaving 10 bases between the germline ends. The V gene's germline CDR1 is MDHEN and CDR2 SYDVKM. This CDR3 is built from 15 residues. CDR3 DNA: TGTGCCAGCAGTTTAGTGGGTAGCGGCAATCAGCCCCAGCATTTT. It encodes CASSLVGSGNQPQHF.

In this sample, this clone turned up once. The chain combines TRBV24-1 with TRBJ1-2; D uncertain. The CDR3 has 16 residues. The V gene's germline CDR1 is KGHDR and CDR2 SFDVKD. Trimming pared 4 bases from V and 5 bases from J, leaving 19 bases between. CDR3 loop: CATSDPSTQSPYGYTF. The DNA of the CDR3 is TGTGCCACCAGTGACCCCTCGACACAATCTCCGTATGGCTACACCTTC.

The chain uses TRBV7-9 and TRBJ2-5; 7 bases agree with TRBD1. This CDR3 region has 18 residues. V lost 5 bases to trimming and J lost 2 bases; unmatched junction nucleotides: 17. Germline V gene lookup returns CDR1 SEHNR and CDR2 FQNEAQ (reference sequence). As DNA, the CDR3 is TGTGCCAGCAGCGCCCGTGGACAGGTCTGGGTATCGCAAGAGACCCAGTACTTC. It codes for CASSARGQVWVSQETQYF.

The V and J genes are TRBV5-1 and TRBJ2-1; D is unresolved. Per the germline V gene, CDR1 is SGHRS and CDR2 is YFSETQ. This CDR3 has 13 amino acids. With 0 bases removed from V and 3 bases from J, the gap between germline ends came to 4 bases. Here the CDR3 reads CASSLGSYNEQFF. CDR3 bases: TGCGCCAGCAGCTTGGGGAGCTACAATGAGCAGTTCTTC.

This chain uses TRBV28 with TRBJ1-2; 8 bases line up with TRBD1. This CDR3 comprises 16 residues. Looked up from germline, CDR1 is MDHEN and CDR2 is SYDVKM. The ends lost 5 bases at V and 6 bases at J; junction bases unmatched: 14. The DNA for the CDR3 is TGTGCCAGCAGTACCGGCTCAGGACAGGGAGGAAATGGCTACACCTTC. Protein: CASSTGSGQGGNGYTF.

The V gene is TRBV7-2, the J gene TRBJ1-1, with D maybe TRBD1 (5 bases). Germline-derived CDR1 and CDR2 are SGHTA and FQGNSA. V was cut by 5 bases and J by 0 bases, with 19 bases left in between. This CDR3 is built from 17 residues. In DNA, the CDR3 is TGTGCCAGCAGCCAAGTGTCAGGGCTGCCGATGAACACTGAAGCTTTCTTT. It encodes CASSQVSGLPMNTEAFF.

The chain couples TRBV7-9 to TRBJ1-2, with D possibly being TRBD1 (6 bases). The CDR3 has 14 amino acids. Trimming removed 5 bases from V and 7 bases from J, with 17 bases in between. Germline V gene sequence: CDR1 SEHNR, CDR2 FQNEAQ (reference sequence). CDR3 bases: TGTGCCAGCAGCCAACAGGGATCGAACGGTGGCTACACCTTC. Residues: CASSQQGSNGGYTF.